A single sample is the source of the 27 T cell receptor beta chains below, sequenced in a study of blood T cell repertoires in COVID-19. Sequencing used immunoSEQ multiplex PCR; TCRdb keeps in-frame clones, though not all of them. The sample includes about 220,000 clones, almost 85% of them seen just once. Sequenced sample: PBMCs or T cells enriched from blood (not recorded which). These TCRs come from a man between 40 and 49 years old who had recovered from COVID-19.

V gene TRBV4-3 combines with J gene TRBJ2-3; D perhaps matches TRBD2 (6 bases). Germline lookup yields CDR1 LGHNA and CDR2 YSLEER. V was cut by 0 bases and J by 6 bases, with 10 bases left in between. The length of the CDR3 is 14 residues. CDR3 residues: CASSQDLGGDTQYF. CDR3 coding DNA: TGCGCCAGCAGCCAAGATCTTGGGGGGGATACGCAGTATTTT.

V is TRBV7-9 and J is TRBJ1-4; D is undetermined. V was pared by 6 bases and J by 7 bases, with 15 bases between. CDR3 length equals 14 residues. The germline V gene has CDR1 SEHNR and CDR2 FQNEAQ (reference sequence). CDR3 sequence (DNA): TGTGCCAGCAGTCAGCGGGGAATAGGTGAAAAACTGTTTTTT. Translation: CASSQRGIGEKLFF.

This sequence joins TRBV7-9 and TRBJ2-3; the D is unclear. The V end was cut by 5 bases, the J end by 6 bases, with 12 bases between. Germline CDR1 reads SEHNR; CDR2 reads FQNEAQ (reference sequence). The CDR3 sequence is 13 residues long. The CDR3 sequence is CASSPTSRDTQYF. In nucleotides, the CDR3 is TGTGCCAGCAGCCCAACCTCTAGGGATACGCAGTATTTT.

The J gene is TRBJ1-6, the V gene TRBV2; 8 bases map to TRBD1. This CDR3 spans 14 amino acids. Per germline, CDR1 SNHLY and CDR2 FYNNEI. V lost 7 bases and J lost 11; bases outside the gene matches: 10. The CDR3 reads CASTGGRGLTPLHF. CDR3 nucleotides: TGTGCCAGCACGGGAGGCAGGGGGCTAACACCCCTCCACTTT.

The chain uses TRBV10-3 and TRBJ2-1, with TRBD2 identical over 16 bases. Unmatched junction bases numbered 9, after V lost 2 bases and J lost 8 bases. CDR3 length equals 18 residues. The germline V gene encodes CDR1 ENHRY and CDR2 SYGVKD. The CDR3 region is CAISEASGTSGRGDEQFF. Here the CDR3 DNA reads TGTGCCATCAGTGAGGCCTCCGGGACTAGCGGGAGGGGGGATGAGCAGTTCTTC.

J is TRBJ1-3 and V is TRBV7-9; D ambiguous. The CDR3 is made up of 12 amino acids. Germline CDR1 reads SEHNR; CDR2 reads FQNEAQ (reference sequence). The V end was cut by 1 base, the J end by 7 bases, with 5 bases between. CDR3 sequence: CASSLESNTIYF. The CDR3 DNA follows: TGTGCCAGCAGCTTAGAGAGTAACACCATATATTTT. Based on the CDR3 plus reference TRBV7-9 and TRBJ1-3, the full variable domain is DTGVSQNPRHKITKRGQNVTFRCDPISEHNRLYWYRQTLGQGPEFLTYFQNEAQLEKSRLLSDRFSAERPKGSFSTLEIQRTEQGDSAMYLCASSLESNTIYFGEGSWLTVV.

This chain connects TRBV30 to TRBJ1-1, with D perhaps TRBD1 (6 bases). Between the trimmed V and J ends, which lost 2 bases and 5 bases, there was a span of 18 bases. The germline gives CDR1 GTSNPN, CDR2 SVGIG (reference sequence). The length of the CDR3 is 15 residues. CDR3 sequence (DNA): TGTGCCTGGAGTCCAGTGCGGGGGCGCAGAACTGAAGCTTTCTTT. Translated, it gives CAWSPVRGRRTEAFF.

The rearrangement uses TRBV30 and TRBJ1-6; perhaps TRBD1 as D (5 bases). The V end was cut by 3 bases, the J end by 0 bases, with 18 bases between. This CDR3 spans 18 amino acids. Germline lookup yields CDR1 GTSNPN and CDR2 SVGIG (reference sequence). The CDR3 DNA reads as TGTGCCTGGAGAACCCGGGGGGGGGAGAGCTCCTATAATTCACCCCTCCACTTT. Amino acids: CAWRTRGGESSYNSPLHF.

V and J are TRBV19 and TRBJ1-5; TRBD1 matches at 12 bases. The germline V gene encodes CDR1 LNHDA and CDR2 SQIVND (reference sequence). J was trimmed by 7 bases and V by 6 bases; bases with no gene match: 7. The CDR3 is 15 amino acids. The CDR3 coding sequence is TGTGCCAGTAGCCGAGTGGGGACAGGGGGCCAGCCCCAGCATTTT. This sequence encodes CASSRVGTGGQPQHF. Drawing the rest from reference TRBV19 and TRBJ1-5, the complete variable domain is DGGITQSPKYLFRKEGQNVTLSCEQNLNHDAMYWYRQDPGQGLRLIYYSQIVNDFQKGDIAEGYSVSREKKESFPLTVTSAQKNPTAFYLCASSRVGTGGQPQHFGDGTRLSIL.

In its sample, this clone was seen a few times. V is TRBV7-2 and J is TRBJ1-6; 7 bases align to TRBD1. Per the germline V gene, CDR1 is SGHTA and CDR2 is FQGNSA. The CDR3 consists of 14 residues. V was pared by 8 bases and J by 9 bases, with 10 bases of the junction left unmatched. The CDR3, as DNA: TGTGCCAGCCGGAGACAGGGCCTGGGTTCACCCCTCCACTTT. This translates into CASRRQGLGSPLHF.

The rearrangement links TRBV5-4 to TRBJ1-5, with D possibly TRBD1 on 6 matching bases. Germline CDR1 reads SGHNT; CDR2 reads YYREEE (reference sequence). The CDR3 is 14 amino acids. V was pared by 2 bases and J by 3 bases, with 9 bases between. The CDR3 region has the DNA TGTGCCAGCAGCTTCAGGGGACCCAATCAGCCCCAGCATTTT. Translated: CASSFRGPNQPQHF.

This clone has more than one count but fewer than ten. CDR3 amino acids: CASSIGRVQFF. In nucleotides, the CDR3 is TGTGCCAGTAGTATAGGGAGGGTACAGTTCTTC. The chain employs TRBV19 and TRBJ2-1; D is perhaps TRBD2 (6 bases). Trimming took 1 base from V and 13 from J, leaving 8 bases between them. Per germline, CDR1 LNHDA and CDR2 SQIVND (reference sequence). This CDR3 has 11 amino acids.

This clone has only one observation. CDR3 residues: CASSPGTGQAFF. CDR3 in DNA: TGTGCCAGCAGCCCCGGGACAGGGCAGGCTTTCTTT. The chain couples TRBV13 to TRBJ1-1, with TRBD1 matching over 9 bases. The CDR3 runs 12 residues. The V gene end was trimmed by 5 bases and the J gene end by 11 bases; junction bases not matched to a gene: 6. Germline CDR1 reads PRHDT; CDR2 reads FYEKMQ (reference sequence).

The CDR3 here is CASSKQVGQPQHF. The CDR3 DNA reads as TGTGCCAGCAGTAAGCAGGTCGGACAGCCCCAGCATTTT. The chain couples TRBV12-3 or TRBV12-4 to TRBJ1-5, with D hard to call. V lost 5 bases and J 7 bases, leaving 12 bases between the germline ends. The length of the CDR3 is 13 residues.

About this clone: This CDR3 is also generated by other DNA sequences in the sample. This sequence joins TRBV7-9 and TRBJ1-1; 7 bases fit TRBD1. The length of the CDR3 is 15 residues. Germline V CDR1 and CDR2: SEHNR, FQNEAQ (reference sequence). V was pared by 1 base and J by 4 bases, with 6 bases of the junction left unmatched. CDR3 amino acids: CASSLGGGRGTEAFF. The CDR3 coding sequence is TGTGCCAGCAGCTTAGGAGGGGGCAGGGGCACTGAAGCTTTCTTT.

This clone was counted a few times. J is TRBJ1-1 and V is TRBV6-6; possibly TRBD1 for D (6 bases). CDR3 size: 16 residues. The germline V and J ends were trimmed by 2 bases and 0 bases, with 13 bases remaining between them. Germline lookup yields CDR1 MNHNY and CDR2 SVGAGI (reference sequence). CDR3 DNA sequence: TGTGCCAGCAGTTACGGTATGACAGGAATGAACACTGAAGCTTTCTTT. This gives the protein CASSYGMTGMNTEAFF.

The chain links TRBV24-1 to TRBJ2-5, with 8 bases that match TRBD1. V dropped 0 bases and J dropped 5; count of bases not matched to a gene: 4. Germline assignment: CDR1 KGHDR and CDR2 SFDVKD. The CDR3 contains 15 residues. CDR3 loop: CATSDLKNRGETQYF. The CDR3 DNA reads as TGTGCCACCAGTGATTTGAAAAACAGGGGGGAGACCCAGTACTTC.

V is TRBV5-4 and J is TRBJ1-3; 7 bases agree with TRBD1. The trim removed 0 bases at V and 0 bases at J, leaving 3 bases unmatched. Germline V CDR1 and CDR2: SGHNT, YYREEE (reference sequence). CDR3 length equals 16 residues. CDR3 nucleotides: TGTGCCAGCAGCTTGGACAGGGGTTTCTCTGGAAACACCATATATTTT. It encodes CASSLDRGFSGNTIYF.

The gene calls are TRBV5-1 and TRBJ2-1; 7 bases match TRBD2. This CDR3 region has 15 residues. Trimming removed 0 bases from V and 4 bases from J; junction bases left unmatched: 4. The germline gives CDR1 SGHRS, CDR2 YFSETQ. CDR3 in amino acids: CASSLGAGVYNEQFF. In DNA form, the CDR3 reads TGCGCCAGCAGCTTGGGGGCGGGAGTGTACAATGAGCAGTTCTTC.

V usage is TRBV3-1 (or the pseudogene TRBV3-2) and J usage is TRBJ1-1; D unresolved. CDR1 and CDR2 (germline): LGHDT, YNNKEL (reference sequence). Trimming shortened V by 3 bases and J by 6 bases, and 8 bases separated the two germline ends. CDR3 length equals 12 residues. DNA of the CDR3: TGTGCCAGCAGCCAGGCGGGCCCTGAAGCTTTCTTT. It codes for CASSQAGPEAFF.

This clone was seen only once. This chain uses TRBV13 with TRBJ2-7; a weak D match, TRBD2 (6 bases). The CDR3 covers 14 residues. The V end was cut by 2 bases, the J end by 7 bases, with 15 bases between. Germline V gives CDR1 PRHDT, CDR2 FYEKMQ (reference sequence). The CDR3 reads CASSLFTRGKEQYF. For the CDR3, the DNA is TGTGCCAGCAGCTTATTTACCCGGGGGAAAGAGCAGTACTTC.

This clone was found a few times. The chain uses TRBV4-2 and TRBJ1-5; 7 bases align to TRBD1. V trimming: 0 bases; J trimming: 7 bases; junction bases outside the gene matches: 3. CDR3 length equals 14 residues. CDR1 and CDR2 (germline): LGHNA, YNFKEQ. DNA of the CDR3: TGTGCCAGCAGCCAAGAGGCAGGGGGGCAGCCCCAGCATTTT. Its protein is CASSQEAGGQPQHF.

In DNA form, the CDR3 reads TGCGCCAGCAGCTTGGAGGGACTATACAATGAGCAGTTCTTC. The encoded protein is CASSLEGLYNEQFF. The chain links TRBV5-1 to TRBJ2-1; 7 bases match TRBD2. Germline CDR1 reads SGHRS; CDR2 reads YFSETQ. There are 14 residues in the CDR3. J lost 4 bases, V lost 0 bases, and 1 base had no gene match.

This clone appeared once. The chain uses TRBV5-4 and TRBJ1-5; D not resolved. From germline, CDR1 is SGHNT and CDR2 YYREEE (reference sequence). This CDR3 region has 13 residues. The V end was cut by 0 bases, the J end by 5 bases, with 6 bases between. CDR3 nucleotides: TGTGCCAGCAGCTTGGGGGAGGATCAGCCCCAGCATTTT. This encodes CASSLGEDQPQHF. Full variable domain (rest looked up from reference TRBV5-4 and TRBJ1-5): ETGVTQSPTHLIKTRGQQVTLRCSSQSGHNTVSWYQQALGQGPQFIFQYYREEENGRGNFPPRFSGLQFPNYSSELNVNALELDDSALYLCASSLGEDQPQHFGDGTRLSIL.

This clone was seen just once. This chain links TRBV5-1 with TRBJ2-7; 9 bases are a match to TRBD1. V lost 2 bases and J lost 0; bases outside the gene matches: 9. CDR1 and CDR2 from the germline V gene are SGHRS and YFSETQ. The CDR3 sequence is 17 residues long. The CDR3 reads CASSLWTGASGSYEQYF. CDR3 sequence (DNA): TGCGCCAGCAGCTTATGGACAGGGGCCAGCGGCTCCTACGAGCAGTACTTC.

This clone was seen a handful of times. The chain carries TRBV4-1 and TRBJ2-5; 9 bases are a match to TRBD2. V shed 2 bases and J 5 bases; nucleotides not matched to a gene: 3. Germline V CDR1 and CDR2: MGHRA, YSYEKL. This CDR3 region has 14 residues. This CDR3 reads CASSQTSGWETQYF. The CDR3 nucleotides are TGCGCCAGCAGCCAAACTAGCGGGTGGGAGACCCAGTACTTC.

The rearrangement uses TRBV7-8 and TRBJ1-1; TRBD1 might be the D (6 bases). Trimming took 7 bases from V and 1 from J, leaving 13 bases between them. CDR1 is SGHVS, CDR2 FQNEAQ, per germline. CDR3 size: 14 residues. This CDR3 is CASMGGAANTEAFF. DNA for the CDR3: TGTGCCAGCATGGGGGGGGCGGCGAACACTGAAGCTTTCTTT.